These T cell receptor beta chains were read from a single sample in a study of neurological immune-mediated disorders. TCRdb processed the 5' RACE reads anew with MiXCR; each CDR3 protein has one entry. The table has about 49,000 distinct CDR3 sequences, about an eighth seen once. What was sequenced was PBMCs. These receptors all stem from a male donor with HTLV-1-associated myelopathy (HAM/TSP). The CDR3 runs from the conserved cysteine through the conserved F or W. D genes are given only for firm matches. Clone sizes are given selectively: once, few, many, or a class where the clone is expanded.

>few|.|18|TRBJ2-1|TRBV12-5
TGTGCTAGTGGTTTGGTTTTCTTCGGGACACCATCGTACAATGAGCAGTTCTTC
CASGLVFFGTPSYNEQFF
>many|.|15|TRBJ2-2|TRBV5-1
TGCGCCAGCAGCGGCGACAGCCTTGGTGGCGGGGAGCTGTTTTTT
CASSGDSLGGGELFF
>many|.|16|TRBJ1-5|TRBV7-8
TGTGCCAGCAGCGTATGGACAGCGGGACGAAATCAGCCCCAGCATTTT
CASSVWTAGRNQPQHF
>many|.|13|TRBJ1-5|TRBV12-3/TRBV12-4
TGTGCCAGCACCAACCAGGGTGATCAGCCCCAGCATTTT
CASTNQGDQPQHF
>many|.|15|TRBJ2-3|TRBV4-3
TGCGCCAGCAGCCAACGCGGGGGCTCTAAAGATACGCAGTATTTT
CASSQRGGSKDTQYF
>many|.|14|TRBJ2-7|TRBV14
TGTGCCAGCAGCCAACAATCAGGGGGGGACGAGCAGTACTTC
CASSQQSGGDEQYF
>many|.|13|TRBJ2-3|TRBV12-3/TRBV12-4
TGTGCCAGCAGTTTTTCTGGTCCGGATACGCAGTATTTT
CASSFSGPDTQYF
>many|.|15|TRBJ2-4|TRBV5-6
TGTGCCAGCAGCTCACAGGAATACCGGGGAGACATTCAGTACTTC
CASSSQEYRGDIQYF
>many|.|16|TRBJ1-1|TRBV7-2
TGTGCCAGCAGCTTCTTCCGGGGCGGCAGAGGCACTGAAGCTTTCTTT
CASSFFRGGRGTEAFF
>.|.|13|TRBJ2-7|TRBV15
TGTGCCACCAGCAGAGAACAGCGGTACGAGCAGTACTTC
CATSREQRYEQYF
>many|TRBD2|16|TRBJ2-5|TRBV7-2
TGTGCCAGCAGCTCACGCGTGCGGGGGTACCAAGAGACCCAGTACTTC
CASSSRVRGYQETQYF
>many|TRBD2|15|TRBJ2-7|TRBV7-2
TGTGCCAGCAGCGGACCGGGACTAGCGGGTAGGGAGCAGTACTTC
CASSGPGLAGREQYF
>many|TRBD1|13|TRBJ1-4|TRBV20-1
TGCAGTGCTCGACAGGGGCTGGAGGAAAAACTGTTTTTT
CSARQGLEEKLFF
>many|.|15|TRBJ2-7|TRBV20-1
TGCAGTGCTGAGGGGGGGCTGGGACAGACCTACGAGCAGTACTTC
CSAEGGLGQTYEQYF
>many|TRBD1|18|TRBJ2-2|TRBV6-5
TGTGCCAGCAGTTACCCACTCGACAGGGAGCACAGGGAAGTGGAGCTGTTTTTT
CASSYPLDREHREVELFF
>many|TRBD2|14|TRBJ2-7|TRBV28
TGTGCCAGCCTCACTAGCGGGGTTGCCTACGAGCAGTACTTC
CASLTSGVAYEQYF
>many|TRBD2|18|TRBJ2-7|TRBV6-6
TGTGCCAGCAGTCCCCTAAATAGCGGGGGGGCTATTTCTCCCGAGCAGTACTTC
CASSPLNSGGAISPEQYF
>many|.|15|TRBJ2-1|TRBV5-1
TGCGCCAGCAGCTTGGATGGGAGCTCCTACAATGAGCAGTTCTTC
CASSLDGSSYNEQFF
>few|TRBD2|14|TRBJ2-1|TRBV10-2
TGCGCCAGCAACCTCGCGAGCGGGGGTAATGAGCAGTTCTTC
CASNLASGGNEQFF
>many|TRBD1|15|TRBJ2-3|TRBV20-1
TGCAGTGCTAGAAAACAGGGGACAGGCACAGATACGCAGTATTTT
CSARKQGTGTDTQYF
>many|.|13|TRBJ1-1|TRBV5-1
TGCGCCAGCAGCTTGTTGGAAAACACTGAAGCTTTCTTT
CASSLLENTEAFF
>many|.|12|TRBJ2-3|TRBV9
TGTGCCAGCAGCGAACAGTCAGATACGCAGTATTTT
CASSEQSDTQYF
>many|.|15|TRBJ1-6|TRBV20-1
TGCAGTGCTCCATCAATGGGGGTCCTGGGTTCACCCCTCCACTTT
CSAPSMGVLGSPLHF
>many|TRBD2|14|TRBJ2-5|TRBV5-1
TGCGCCAGCAAAGGCGAGCGGGGTTCAAGAGCCCAGTACTTC
CASKGERGSRAQYF
>many|TRBD1|16|TRBJ1-1|TRBV6-2/TRBV6-3
TGTGCCAGCACCGACCTCAGGGGGCTCCTATCCACTGAAGCTTTCTTT
CASTDLRGLLSTEAFF
>once|.|14|TRBJ1-2|TRBV25-1
TGTGTCAGCTCTGGCGGAATTATGGGGTATGGCTACACATTC
CVSSGGIMGYGYTF
>.|.|11|TRBJ1-1|TRBV20-1
TGCAGTGCTATAGGCAGGCATGAAGCTTTCTTT
CSAIGRHEAFF